This TCR beta chain was sequenced for a study of T cell responses to AZD1222 COVID-19 vaccine. Here immunoSEQ multiplex PCR was the method, and the copy in TCRdb shows in-frame clones only, minus some. The sample includes about 160,000 clones, roughly nine tenths seen only once; the top ten take roughly 4.4%. This sample comprised peripheral blood, obtained on day 0 of MenACWY control vaccination. This receptor was identified in an adult in good health.

CDR3 loop: CASSLRSGEYQKLFF. The DNA for the CDR3 is TGTGCCAGCAGCTTACGCTCAGGGGAGTACCAAAAACTGTTTTTT. The V gene is TRBV7-6, the J gene TRBJ1-4; D is perhaps TRBD1 (6 bases). Germline V gene data show CDR1 as SGHVS and CDR2 as FNYEAQ. This CDR3 contains 15 residues. V was shortened by 2 bases and J by 9 bases, with 16 bases between the two germline ends.